Below are 21 T cell receptor beta chains sequenced from a single sample in a study of neoadjuvant anti-PD-1 for oral cavity cancer. TCRdb's copy holds only in-frame clones and misses some; the assay was immunoSEQ multiplex PCR. The sample lists fewer than 90,000 clones, about 80% occurring once. The source was PBMCs, collected before nivolumab (anti-PD-1) treatment. The receptor set was obtained from a person between 40 and 80 years old with oral cavity squamous cell carcinoma.

This chain's CDR3 is CASSPDYGAYNEQFF. The CDR3 nucleotides read TGTGCCAGCAGTCCCGACTACGGGGCCTACAATGAGCAGTTCTTC. The J gene is TRBJ2-1, the V gene TRBV6-1, with D possibly TRBD2 on 5 matching bases. The V end was cut by 5 bases, the J end by 2 bases, with 13 bases between. From germline, CDR1 is MNHNS and CDR2 SASEGT. The CDR3 length is 15 residues.

The rearrangement joins TRBV5-4 to TRBJ2-1; possible D gene TRBD2, 6 bases. The CDR3 runs 16 residues. Trimming stripped 4 bases from V and 3 bases from J, with 17 bases between. CDR1 is SGHNT and CDR2 is YYREEE in the germline V gene (reference sequence). CDR3 coding DNA: TGTGCCAGCAGCACTGATTCGGGTAGCGGCTACAATGAGCAGTTCTTC. Amino acids: CASSTDSGSGYNEQFF.

This rearrangement joins TRBV7-9 to TRBJ1-2; weak D call: TRBD1 (5 bases). The CDR3 loop spans 12 amino acids. Trimming left V 0 bases short and J 6 bases short, with 5 bases between. Germline CDR1 and CDR2: SEHNR and FQNEAQ (reference sequence). CDR3 sequence reads: CASSLAGDGYTF. As DNA, the CDR3 is TGTGCCAGCAGCTTAGCAGGGGATGGCTACACCTTC.

The chain has TRBV6-6 and TRBJ2-7, with 9 nucleotides matching TRBD1. Germline lookup yields CDR1 MNHNY and CDR2 SVGAGI (reference sequence). The V and J ends lost 8 bases and 2 bases, in that order; junction bases with no gene match: 4. The CDR3 length is 13 residues. CDR3 sequence: CASARQGAYEQYF. CDR3 in DNA: TGTGCCAGCGCAAGACAGGGGGCCTACGAGCAGTACTTC.

The V gene is TRBV6-5, the J gene TRBJ2-1; 12 bases line up with TRBD2. The CDR3 is 16 residues long. Trimming cost V 4 bases and J 2 bases; bases outside gene matches: 3. Germline CDR1 MNHEY, CDR2 SVGAGI. The CDR3 coding sequence is TGTGCCAGCAGTTCCGGGACTAGCGGGCCCTACAATGAGCAGTTCTTC. Translating it yields CASSSGTSGPYNEQFF.

The chain uses TRBV2 and TRBJ2-5; D is unresolved. Germline values: CDR1 SNHLY, CDR2 FYNNEI. The CDR3 is made up of 12 amino acids. V dropped 7 bases and J dropped 3 bases, with 9 bases sitting between them. In nucleotides, the CDR3 is TGTGCCAGCACCAGCCGAGAAGAGACCCAGTACTTC. Amino acids: CASTSREETQYF.

The chain uses TRBV9 and TRBJ1-1; D is unclear. Trimming removed 4 bases from V and 0 bases from J, with 10 bases in between. Germline CDR1 is SGDLS and CDR2 is YYNGEE. The CDR3 length is 14 residues. In DNA, the CDR3 is TGTGCCAGCAGCTTTGACGGGGTGAACACTGAAGCTTTCTTT. Protein: CASSFDGVNTEAFF.

The chain employs TRBV6-1 and TRBJ2-2; D ambiguous. The CDR3 runs 15 residues. The germline V gene encodes CDR1 MNHNS and CDR2 SASEGT. The V end was cut by 5 bases, the J end by 6 bases, with 16 bases between. CDR3 in DNA: TGTGCCAGCAGTTCTCAAGCCCTATCGGCCGGGGAGCTGTTTTTT. Amino acid sequence: CASSSQALSAGELFF.

The CDR3, as DNA: TGTGCCAGCAGCCTCAGGAGGGAGGCTCAGCCCCAGCATTTT. The encoded protein is CASSLRREAQPQHF. The chain carries TRBV6-5 and TRBJ1-5; D unresolved. The CDR3 runs to 14 residues. V was pared by 6 bases and J by 6 bases, with 15 bases between. Germline CDR1 is MNHEY and CDR2 is SVGAGI.

The chain uses TRBV9 and TRBJ2-1; 7 bases fit TRBD2. This CDR3 region has 18 residues. Germline lookup yields CDR1 SGDLS and CDR2 YYNGEE. J gave up 0 bases and V 4 bases, and 13 bases lay outside the gene matches. CDR3 DNA: TGTGCCAGCAGCAAATCCGGGACTACTCCCAGCTCCTACAATGAGCAGTTCTTC. Amino acids: CASSKSGTTPSSYNEQFF.

The chain is built from TRBV10-3 and TRBJ2-6; D possibly uses TRBD1 or TRBD2 (5 bases each). V was trimmed by 2 bases and J by 2 bases, leaving 13 bases between them. This CDR3 region has 17 residues. From germline, CDR1 is ENHRY and CDR2 SYGVKD. The CDR3 nucleotides read TGTGCCATCAGTGAGGCAGGGACGATGGCTGGGGCCAACGTCCTGACTTTC. This gives the protein CAISEAGTMAGANVLTF.

This rearrangement joins TRBV30 to TRBJ1-5; 7 bases are a match to TRBD1. CDR1 GTSNPN and CDR2 SVGIG come from the germline V gene (reference sequence). The length of the CDR3 is 15 residues. The junction had 15 bases not matched to a gene; V was cut back by 2 bases and J by 11 bases. The CDR3, as DNA: TGTGCCTGGAGTAGGAAGGGGGCTCGAATGGGGGCCCAGCATTTT. This translates into CAWSRKGARMGAQHF.

J is TRBJ1-4 and V is TRBV28, with a possible D match to TRBD1 (5 bases). The CDR3 has 15 residues. Trimming took off 5 bases at V and 8 bases at J, with 18 bases between the two ends. CDR1 and CDR2 (germline): MDHEN, SYDVKM. CDR3 sequence (DNA): TGTGCCAGCAGTCCCGTTTATAGGGGTCAAGAAAAACTGTTTTTT. Translation: CASSPVYRGQEKLFF.

The rearrangement joins TRBV9 to TRBJ2-3; 9 bases match TRBD2. V lost 0 bases and J lost 7; bases outside the gene matches: 9. CDR3 length equals 16 residues. CDR1 is SGDLS and CDR2 is YYNGEE in the germline V gene. The CDR3 sequence is CASSVDPAGGSNTQYF. The CDR3 DNA reads TGTGCCAGCAGCGTAGATCCAGCGGGAGGTTCGAATACGCAGTATTTT.

The chain couples TRBV6-5 to TRBJ2-7, with D perhaps assigned TRBD1 or TRBD2 (6 bases each). V was pared by 8 bases and J by 3 bases, with 17 bases between. Germline V CDR1 and CDR2: MNHEY, SVGAGI. This CDR3 comprises 14 residues. The DNA for the CDR3 is TGTGCCAGCCGTAAGGGGGGCGCGATCTACGAGCAGTACTTC. Encoded protein: CASRKGGAIYEQYF.

This chain links TRBV10-2 with TRBJ2-6; TRBD1 is a possible D gene (6 bases). V shed 4 bases and J shed 2 bases, with 9 bases lying between them. The germline V gene encodes CDR1 WSHSY and CDR2 SAAADI. This CDR3 is built from 15 residues. CDR3 nucleotide sequence: TGCGCCAGCAGTGGGTCAGGGGCTGGGGCCAACGTCCTGACTTTC. This translates into CASSGSGAGANVLTF.

V is TRBV6-1 and J is TRBJ2-7, with D perhaps assigned TRBD1 or TRBD2 (6 bases each). The CDR3 has 14 residues. Trimming pared 7 bases from V and 2 bases from J, leaving 15 bases between. CDR1 MNHNS and CDR2 SASEGT come from the germline V gene. The CDR3 loop is CASTLGGGPYEQYF. DNA for the CDR3: TGTGCCAGCACCCTAGGAGGGGGGCCCTACGAGCAGTACTTC.

The V gene is TRBV13, the J gene TRBJ2-5; the match to TRBD1 covers 8 bases. Trimming removed 5 bases from V and 7 bases from J; junction bases left unmatched: 9. The CDR3 contains 14 residues. Germline CDR1 and CDR2: PRHDT and FYEKMQ (reference sequence). As DNA, the CDR3 is TGTGCCAGCAGCCAGGGACAGGCCCGCGTGACCCAGTACTTC. This encodes CASSQGQARVTQYF.

The rearrangement joins TRBV30 to TRBJ1-1; D perhaps matches TRBD1 (6 bases). CDR3 length: 15 residues. Trimming removed 5 bases from V and 0 bases from J, with 16 bases in between. Germline V lookup: CDR1 GTSNPN, CDR2 SVGIG (reference sequence). CDR3 sequence reads: CAWSTGQILNTEAFF. The CDR3 DNA reads TGTGCCTGGTCTACTGGACAGATTTTGAACACTGAAGCTTTCTTT.

Notes on this clone: Other DNA sequences in this specimen translate into the identical CDR3. V gene TRBV7-9 combines with J gene TRBJ1-2; 7 bases match TRBD1. V dropped 3 bases and J dropped 0; count of bases not matched to a gene: 4. The length of the CDR3 is 15 residues. CDR1 SEHNR and CDR2 FQNEAQ come from the germline V gene (reference sequence). CDR3 region: CASSFGQATNYGYTF. The DNA for the CDR3 is TGTGCCAGCAGCTTTGGACAGGCAACTAACTATGGCTACACCTTC.

The chain has TRBV9 and TRBJ1-2; maybe TRBD1 (5 bases). The CDR3 is made up of 14 amino acids. Trimming pared 1 base from V and 3 bases from J, leaving 10 bases between. From germline, CDR1 is SGDLS and CDR2 YYNGEE. In nucleotides, the CDR3 is TGTGCCAGCAGCGTAACCAGGGCTGACTATGGCTACACCTTC. This gives the protein CASSVTRADYGYTF.